This T cell receptor beta chain was sequenced in a study of blood T cell repertoires in COVID-19. For the study at large: T cells, B-cell-depleted T cells, or PBMCs supplied cDNA or gDNA.

The table lists this clone with a count of one. Germline assignment: CDR1 ENHRY and CDR2 SYGVKD. Trimming took off 11 bases at V and 1 base at J, with 18 bases between the two ends. The CDR3 has 14 amino acids. Per the original methods: Scientists estimated how many nucleated cells there were by amplifying reference gene primers. Here immunoSEQ multiplex PCR was the method, and the copy in TCRdb shows in-frame clones only, minus some. D and trimming come from the DNA, and the V and J calls and clone size come from that table. This table has roughly 200,000 clones, about 85% appearing once. The sequenced material came from peripheral blood. The genes are TRBV10-3 and TRBJ2-7; maybe TRBD1 (5 bases). The TCR was taken from a woman of 80 years or more with active or convalescent COVID-19. CDR3 nucleotides: TGTGCCGCCACAGGAGTTGCGGCTTCCTACGAGCAGTACTTC. Encoded protein: CAATGVAASYEQYF.